This T cell receptor (beta chain) came from a study of T cell changes during pregnancy in multiple sclerosis. J gave up 2 bases and V 2 bases, and 0 bases lay outside the gene matches. The germline V gene has CDR1 MNHEY and CDR2 SVGAGI. CDR3 length: 13 residues. Generated by immunoSEQ multiplex PCR, the TCRdb table keeps only in-frame clones and is missing some. The table shows under 75,000 clones, with roughly nine tenths occurring only once. V is TRBV6-5 and J is TRBJ2-7; 7 bases map to TRBD1. The TCR originated in a female donor in good health, enrolled as a control in a pregnancy study. This sample comprised CD4+ T cells from peripheral blood mononuclear cells, obtained after pregnancy. The CDR3 DNA sequence: TGTGCCAGCAGTTACGACAGGGCCTACGAGCAGTACTTC. The encoded protein is CASSYDRAYEQYF.